This T cell receptor (beta chain) was identified in a study of PD-1 blockade in classical Hodgkin lymphoma. On the study more broadly: Intravenous infusions of nivolumab 3 mg/kg reached patients every 2 weeks. Study-wide results and caveats: While CD8+ TCR diversity did not rise significantly by C4D1, CD4+ TCR diversity did. Prior therapy or disease activity may underlie the repertoire differences, whose causes remain undefined. Reported baseline diversity: healthy donors highest, relapsed/refractory patients lowest.

A remark on this clone: Its cognate antigen is unknown.

V was pared by 5 bases and J by 5 bases, with 3 bases of the junction left unmatched. Germline V gene sequence: CDR1 SEHNR, CDR2 FQNEAQ (reference sequence). The CDR3 consists of 12 residues. Brentuximab vedotin exposure varied among the patients, all of whom had relapsed after autologous stem cell transplantation. Repertoires were generated with immunoSEQ multiplex PCR, while TCRdb's copy carries only in-frame clones and drops some. This table holds tens of thousands of clones, around 67% found once. This sample comprised peripheral blood mononuclear cells (PBMCs), obtained before the second cycle of nivolumab. This TCR was recovered from a human donor with classical Hodgkin lymphoma. This rearrangement joins TRBV7-9 to TRBJ2-7; 7 bases align to TRBD2. The CDR3: CASSAGVDEQYF. The CDR3 bases are TGTGCCAGCAGCGCGGGGGTCGACGAGCAGTACTTC.